This entry lists 19 T cell receptor beta chains sequenced from one sample in a study of radiation and T cells in renal cell carcinoma. The protocol was immunoSEQ multiplex PCR, while the TCRdb copy is restricted to in-frame clones and leaves out a portion. The sample lists under 100,000 clones, approximately 80% occurring once. Noted time point: blood 4 weeks post-SBRT, at nephrectomy. Treatment denoted: 15 Gy SBRT to primary tumor, nephrectomy 4 weeks later. This specimen consisted of blood, obtained from a patient whose treatment included radiotherapy and nephrectomy. Receptors were obtained from a man aged 60 to 75 with renal cell carcinoma.

The chain recombines TRBV7-2 with TRBJ2-4; weak D call: TRBD1 (6 bases). From germline, CDR1 is SGHTA and CDR2 FQGNSA. V was trimmed by 4 bases and J by 8 bases, leaving 15 bases between them. The CDR3 extends over 14 amino acids. CDR3 residues: CASSSGTPEDIQYF. CDR3 sequence (DNA): TGTGCCAGCAGCTCAGGGACACCCGAGGACATTCAGTACTTC.

The rearrangement links TRBV28 to TRBJ2-1; D is possibly TRBD2 (5 bases). The CDR3 contains 12 residues. V was shortened by 7 bases and J by 5 bases, with 9 bases between the two germline ends. CDR1 is MDHEN, CDR2 SYDVKM, per germline. The CDR3 protein is CASIGNHNEQFF. CDR3 bases: TGTGCCAGCATCGGGAACCACAATGAGCAGTTCTTC. The variable domain in full, completed from reference TRBV28 and TRBJ2-1, reads DVKVTQSSRYLVKRTGEKVFLECVQDMDHENMFWYRQDPGLGLRLIYFSYDVKMKEKGDIPEGYSVSREKKERFSLILESASTNQTSMYLCASIGNHNEQFFGPGTRLTVL.

There are a few counts of this clone. The V and J genes are TRBV6-4 and TRBJ2-3; D is ambiguous. CDR3 length: 13 residues. The V end was cut by 3 bases, the J end by 6 bases, with 10 bases between. The germline V gene encodes CDR1 MRHNA and CDR2 SNTAGT. CDR3 DNA sequence: TGTGCCAGCAGTGAAGGCCCTTGGGATACGCAGTATTTT. Encoded protein: CASSEGPWDTQYF.

The chain employs TRBV7-9 and TRBJ1-1; the D is unclear. Looked up from germline, CDR1 is SEHNR and CDR2 is FQNEAQ (reference sequence). CDR3 length: 13 amino acids. V was clipped by 1 base and J by 8 bases, with 11 bases between them. The CDR3 sequence: CASSLDIVGEAFF. The DNA for the CDR3 is TGTGCCAGCAGCTTAGATATCGTAGGAGAAGCTTTCTTT.

The V call is TRBV11-2, the J call TRBJ2-7; D uncertain. V lost 0 bases, J lost 4 bases, and 7 bases lay in between. The CDR3 extends over 13 amino acids. Germline V gene lookup returns CDR1 SGHAT and CDR2 FQNNGV. CDR3 region: CASSLEWLYEQYF. CDR3 nucleotides: TGTGCCAGCAGCTTAGAATGGCTTTACGAGCAGTACTTC.

V is TRBV18 and J is TRBJ2-5; D tentatively fits TRBD1 or TRBD2 (7 bases each). This CDR3 is built from 16 residues. CDR1 KGHSH and CDR2 LQKENI come from the germline V gene. V was pared by 2 bases and J by 1 base, with 14 bases between. The CDR3 loop reads CASSPARGGLQETQYF. For the CDR3, the DNA is TGTGCCAGCTCACCAGCCAGGGGGGGGCTCCAAGAGACCCAGTACTTC.

Here the CDR3 reads CATNPPMGSYNEQFF. The CDR3 DNA sequence: TGTGCCACCAACCCCCCCATGGGAAGCTACAATGAGCAGTTCTTC. The chain carries TRBV28 and TRBJ2-1; D is unresolved. CDR3 length equals 15 residues. CDR1 and CDR2 (germline): MDHEN, SYDVKM. The V gene lost 10 bases and the J gene lost 3 bases, with 19 bases spanning the gap.

The chain joins TRBV20-1 to TRBJ2-2; no clear D gene. Germline V CDR1 and CDR2: DFQATT, SNEGSKA (reference sequence). CDR3 length: 11 amino acids. Trimming shortened V by 1 base and J by 6 bases, and 3 bases separated the two germline ends. The DNA of the CDR3 is TGCAGTGCTAGAGTTCCCGGGGAGCTGTTTTTT. Translated, it gives CSARVPGELFF.

V usage is TRBV5-6 and J usage is TRBJ2-5, with 9 bases matching TRBD2. The better agreement between TRBJ2-7 and the DNA end casts doubt on the J call. Looked up from germline, CDR1 is SGHDT and CDR2 is YYEEEE. The length of the CDR3 is 14 residues. In DNA, the CDR3 is TGTGCCAGCAGCCCCCAGCCTAGCGGGGTCGAGCAGTACTTC. It encodes CASSPQPSGVEQYF.

The chain recombines TRBV4-3 with TRBJ2-2, with TRBD2 matching over 8 bases. CDR1 and CDR2 (germline): LGHNA, YSLEER. The CDR3 extends over 14 amino acids. V dropped 3 bases and J dropped 7; count of bases not matched to a gene: 4. This CDR3 reads CASSQGLGIGELFF. In DNA, the CDR3 is TGCGCCAGCAGCCAGGGACTAGGTATCGGGGAGCTGTTTTTT.

CDR3 residues: CASSHQASSVDEQFF. DNA for the CDR3: TGCGCCAGCAGCCATCAGGCGTCTTCGGTCGATGAGCAGTTCTTC. The rearrangement joins TRBV4-1 to TRBJ2-1; D remains unclear. CDR3 size: 15 residues. Germline CDR1 and CDR2: MGHRA and YSYEKL. V shed 3 bases and J shed 8 bases, with 17 bases lying between them.

This rearrangement joins TRBV28 to TRBJ2-7, with D possibly matching TRBD1 (6 bases). CDR3 length equals 13 residues. The germline gives CDR1 MDHEN, CDR2 SYDVKM. V was trimmed by 5 bases and J by 6 bases, leaving 14 bases between them. Here the CDR3 DNA reads TGTGCCAGCAGTCCACAGGGTTCGCGCGAGCAGTACTTC. It translates to CASSPQGSREQYF.

This CDR3 is CATSQLQGGEQFF. The CDR3 coding sequence is TGTGCCACCAGCCAACTCCAGGGAGGTGAGCAGTTCTTC. The V and J genes are TRBV15 and TRBJ2-1; TRBD2 is a possible D gene (6 bases). The CDR3 length is 13 residues. Per the germline V gene, CDR1 is LNHNV and CDR2 is YYDKDF (reference sequence). The germline V and J ends were trimmed by 5 bases and 9 bases, with 14 bases remaining between them.

The rearrangement uses TRBV5-1 and TRBJ2-1; TRBD2 matches at 7 bases. J was trimmed by 5 bases and V by 0 bases; bases with no gene match: 5. This CDR3 has 15 amino acids. CDR1 and CDR2 from the germline V gene are SGHRS and YFSETQ. The CDR3 sequence: CASSLGLAAHNEQFF. CDR3 nucleotides: TGCGCCAGCAGCTTGGGCCTAGCGGCCCACAATGAGCAGTTCTTC.

This chain connects TRBV2 to TRBJ2-1; the D gene is possibly TRBD2 (6 bases). The germline V gene encodes CDR1 SNHLY and CDR2 FYNNEI. V was pared by 7 bases and J by 2 bases, with 15 bases between. The CDR3 runs to 15 residues. This CDR3 is CASNLAEWAYNEQFF. CDR3 sequence (DNA): TGTGCCAGCAACTTAGCGGAGTGGGCCTACAATGAGCAGTTCTTC.

The rearrangement uses TRBV4-3 and TRBJ2-7, with D perhaps TRBD2 (6 bases). Germline CDR1 LGHNA, CDR2 YSLEER. Deletions cut 2 bases from V and 4 bases from J, with 15 bases between. This CDR3 is 15 amino acids long. This CDR3 is CASSQSLGREYEQYF. Here the CDR3 DNA reads TGCGCCAGCAGCCAAAGTCTGGGCCGGGAGTACGAGCAGTACTTC.

The chain recombines TRBV5-1 with TRBJ2-5, with TRBD2 matching 7 bases. CDR3 length equals 15 residues. CDR1 and CDR2 from the germline V gene are SGHRS and YFSETQ. Losses at the gene ends were 0 bases for V and 5 bases for J; bases not matched to a gene: 7. DNA of the CDR3: TGCGCCAGCAGCTTGGGCGGCGGGAGTGGGGAGACCCAGTACTTC. Translated: CASSLGGGSGETQYF. The variable domain in full, with the rest retrieved from reference TRBV5-1 and TRBJ2-5, is KAGVTQTPRYLIKTRGQQVTLSCSPISGHRSVSWYQQTPGQGLQFLFEYFSETQRNKGNFPGRFSGRQFSNSRSEMNVSTLELGDSALYLCASSLGGGSGETQYFGPGTRLLVL.

The gene calls are TRBV5-1 and TRBJ2-1; 9 bases line up with TRBD2. CDR1 is SGHRS, CDR2 YFSETQ, per germline. V dropped 4 bases and J dropped 5; count of bases not matched to a gene: 7. The CDR3 contains 15 residues. The CDR3 here is CASSPLAGEHNEQFF. The CDR3 nucleotides are TGCGCCAGCAGCCCATTAGCGGGAGAACACAATGAGCAGTTCTTC. Filled out from reference TRBV5-1 and TRBJ2-1, the complete variable domain reads KAGVTQTPRYLIKTRGQQVTLSCSPISGHRSVSWYQQTPGQGLQFLFEYFSETQRNKGNFPGRFSGRQFSNSRSEMNVSTLELGDSALYLCASSPLAGEHNEQFFGPGTRLTVL.

This clone was seen a single time. This sequence joins TRBV11-2 and TRBJ2-1; D not certain. The CDR3 covers 12 residues. Germline CDR1 and CDR2: SGHAT and FQNNGV. V was shortened by 1 base and J by 5 bases, with 3 bases between the two germline ends. The CDR3 sequence: CASSLVNNEQFF. CDR3 sequence (DNA): TGTGCCAGCAGCTTAGTGAACAATGAGCAGTTCTTC. Combining the CDR3 with reference TRBV11-2 and TRBJ2-1 gives the whole variable domain EAGVAQSPRYKIIEKRQSVAFWCNPISGHATLYWYQQILGQGPKLLIQFQNNGVVDDSQLPKDRFSAERLKGVDSTLKIQPAKLEDSAVYLCASSLVNNEQFFGPGTRLTVL.